What follows are 4 T cell receptor beta chains derived from one specimen sequenced in a study of response to subunit inactivated influenza vaccine. TCRdb called the RT-PCR reads again in MiXCR, with one record for every CDR3 protein. The sample holds more than 700,000 distinct CDR3 sequences, about 20% seen once. This specimen was PBMCs from blood, taken about 5 days after vaccination. The receptors derive from a man aged 45 to 65 who received an inactivated influenza vaccine.

The chain recombines TRBV7-2 with TRBJ2-5; 7 nucleotides align to TRBD1. Trimming took 4 bases from V and 2 from J; bases not matched to a gene: 10. The V gene's germline CDR1 is SGHTA and CDR2 FQGNSA. The CDR3 extends over 16 amino acids. The CDR3 region has the DNA TGTGCCAGCAGCTCTGACAGGGTGTGGGGGCAAGAGACCCAGTACTTC. This codes for CASSSDRVWGQETQYF.

There are a few counts of this clonotype. The chain couples TRBV24-1 to TRBJ2-3; 7 bases are a match to TRBD2. The CDR3 is made up of 15 amino acids. V dropped 5 bases and J dropped 2; count of bases not matched to a gene: 6. CDR1 and CDR2 (germline): KGHDR, SFDVKD. CDR3 nucleotides: TGTGCCACCAGTGTTGGGCGGGGGTACACAGATACGCAGTATTTT. The encoded protein is CATSVGRGYTDTQYF.

This clonotype was seen a few times. This sequence joins TRBV12-3 or TRBV12-4 and TRBJ2-3, with a possible D match to TRBD1 (7 bases). V lost 6 bases to trimming and J lost 4 bases, with 17 bases between them. This CDR3 has 15 residues. This CDR3 reads CASSPWRDSADTQYF. DNA of the CDR3: TGTGCCAGCAGCCCCTGGAGGGACAGCGCAGATACGCAGTATTTT.

The CDR3 sequence is CASSQVGGAELADTQYF. The CDR3 DNA follows: TGTGCCAGCAGCCAAGTGGGCGGGGCTGAGCTAGCAGATACGCAGTATTTT. This chain connects TRBV3-1 to TRBJ2-3; D is possibly TRBD2 (6 bases). The CDR3 sequence is 17 residues long. Trimming took 1 base from V and 4 from J, leaving 18 bases between them. CDR1 is LGHDT, CDR2 YNNKEL, per germline (reference sequence).